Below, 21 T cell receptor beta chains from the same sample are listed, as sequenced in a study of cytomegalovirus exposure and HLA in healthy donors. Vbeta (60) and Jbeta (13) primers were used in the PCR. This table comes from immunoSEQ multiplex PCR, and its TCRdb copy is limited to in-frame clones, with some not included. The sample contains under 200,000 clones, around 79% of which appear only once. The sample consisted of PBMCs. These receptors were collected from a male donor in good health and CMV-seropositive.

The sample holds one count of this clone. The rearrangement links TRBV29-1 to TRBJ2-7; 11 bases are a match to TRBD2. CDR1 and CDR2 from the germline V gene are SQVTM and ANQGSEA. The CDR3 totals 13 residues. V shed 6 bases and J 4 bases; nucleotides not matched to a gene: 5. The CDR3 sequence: CSVELAGEYEQYF. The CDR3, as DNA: TGCAGCGTAGAACTAGCGGGGGAATACGAGCAGTACTTC.

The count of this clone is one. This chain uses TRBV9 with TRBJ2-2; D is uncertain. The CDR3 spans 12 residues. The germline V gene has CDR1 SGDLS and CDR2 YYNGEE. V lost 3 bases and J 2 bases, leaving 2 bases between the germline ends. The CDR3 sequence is CASSANTGELFF. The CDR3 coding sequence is TGTGCCAGCAGCGCTAACACCGGGGAGCTGTTTTTT.

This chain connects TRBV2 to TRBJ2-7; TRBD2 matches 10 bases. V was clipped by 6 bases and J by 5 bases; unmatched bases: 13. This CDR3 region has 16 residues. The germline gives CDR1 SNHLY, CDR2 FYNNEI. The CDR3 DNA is TGTGCCAGCAGGGGCCCTAGCGGGGGCATTATCCACGAGCAGTACTTC. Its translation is CASRGPSGGIIHEQYF.

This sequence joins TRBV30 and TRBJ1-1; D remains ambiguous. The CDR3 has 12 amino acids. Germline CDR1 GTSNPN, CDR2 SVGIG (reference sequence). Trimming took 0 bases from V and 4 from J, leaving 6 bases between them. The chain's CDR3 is CAWSVRGTEAFF. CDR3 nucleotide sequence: TGTGCCTGGAGTGTGCGGGGCACTGAAGCTTTCTTT.

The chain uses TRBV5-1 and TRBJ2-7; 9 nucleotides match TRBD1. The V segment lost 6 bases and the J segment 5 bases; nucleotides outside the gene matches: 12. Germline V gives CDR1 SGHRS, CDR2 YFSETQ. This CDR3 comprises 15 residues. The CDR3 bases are TGCGCCAGCACCCCTGGGGGACAGGGTATCCACGAGCAGTACTTC. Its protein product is CASTPGGQGIHEQYF.

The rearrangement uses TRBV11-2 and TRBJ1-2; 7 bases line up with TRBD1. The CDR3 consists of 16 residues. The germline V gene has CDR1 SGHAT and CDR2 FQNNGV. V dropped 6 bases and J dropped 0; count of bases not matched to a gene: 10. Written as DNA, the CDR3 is TGTGCCAGCAGGCGCCTTGGGACAGTAGCTAACTATGGCTACACCTTC. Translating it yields CASRRLGTVANYGYTF.

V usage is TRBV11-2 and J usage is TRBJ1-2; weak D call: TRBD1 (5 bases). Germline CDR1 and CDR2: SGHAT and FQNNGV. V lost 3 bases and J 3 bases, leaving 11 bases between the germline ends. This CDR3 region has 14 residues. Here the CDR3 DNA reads TGTGCCAGCAGCTTTGGCTTACAGGACTATGGCTACACCTTC. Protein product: CASSFGLQDYGYTF. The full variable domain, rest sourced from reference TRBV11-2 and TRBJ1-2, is EAGVAQSPRYKIIEKRQSVAFWCNPISGHATLYWYQQILGQGPKLLIQFQNNGVVDDSQLPKDRFSAERLKGVDSTLKIQPAKLEDSAVYLCASSFGLQDYGYTFGSGTRLTVV.

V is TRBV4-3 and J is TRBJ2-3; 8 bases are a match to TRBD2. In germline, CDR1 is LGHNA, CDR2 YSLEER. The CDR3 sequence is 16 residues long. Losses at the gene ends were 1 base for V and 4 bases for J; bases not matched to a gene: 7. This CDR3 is CASSQVGLAGPDTQYF. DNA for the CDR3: TGCGCCAGCAGCCAAGTGGGGCTAGCGGGCCCAGATACGCAGTATTTT.

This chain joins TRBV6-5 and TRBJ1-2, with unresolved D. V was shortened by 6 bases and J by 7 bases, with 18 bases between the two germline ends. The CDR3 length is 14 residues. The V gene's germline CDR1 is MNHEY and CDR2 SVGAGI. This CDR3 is CASSLFAPGGGYTF. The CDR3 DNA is TGTGCCAGCAGCCTTTTTGCCCCAGGTGGTGGCTACACCTTC.

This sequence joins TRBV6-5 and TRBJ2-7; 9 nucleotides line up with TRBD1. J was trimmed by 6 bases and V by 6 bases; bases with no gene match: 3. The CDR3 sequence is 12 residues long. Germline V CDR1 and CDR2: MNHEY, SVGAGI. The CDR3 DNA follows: TGTGCCAGCAGGGGGACAGGGAGCGAGCAGTACTTC. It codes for CASRGTGSEQYF.

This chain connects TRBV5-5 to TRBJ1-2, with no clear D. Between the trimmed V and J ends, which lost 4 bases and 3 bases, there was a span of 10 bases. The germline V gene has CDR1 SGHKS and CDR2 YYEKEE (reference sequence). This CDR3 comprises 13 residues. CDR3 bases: TGTGCCAGCAGCCCAGGATCGGACTATGGCTACACCTTC. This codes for CASSPGSDYGYTF.

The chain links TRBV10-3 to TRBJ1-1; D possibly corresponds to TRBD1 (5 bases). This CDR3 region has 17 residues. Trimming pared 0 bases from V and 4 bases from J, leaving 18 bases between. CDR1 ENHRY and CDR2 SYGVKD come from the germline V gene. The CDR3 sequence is CAISESGYRGRVTEAFF. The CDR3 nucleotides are TGTGCCATCAGTGAGTCCGGGTATCGGGGGAGGGTCACTGAAGCTTTCTTT.

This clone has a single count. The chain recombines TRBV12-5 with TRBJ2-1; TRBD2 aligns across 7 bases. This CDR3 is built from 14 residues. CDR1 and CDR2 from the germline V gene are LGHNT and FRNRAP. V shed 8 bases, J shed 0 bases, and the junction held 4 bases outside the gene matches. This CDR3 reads CASLGGSSYNEQFF. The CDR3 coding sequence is TGTGCTAGTCTGGGGGGGAGCTCCTACAATGAGCAGTTCTTC.

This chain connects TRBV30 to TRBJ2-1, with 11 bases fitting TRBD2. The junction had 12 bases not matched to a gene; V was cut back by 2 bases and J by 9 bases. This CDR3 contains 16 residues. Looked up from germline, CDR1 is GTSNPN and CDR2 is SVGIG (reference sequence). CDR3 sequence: CAWSRHSGGAAGEQFF. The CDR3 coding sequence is TGTGCCTGGAGTAGGCATAGCGGGGGGGCCGCGGGTGAGCAGTTCTTC.

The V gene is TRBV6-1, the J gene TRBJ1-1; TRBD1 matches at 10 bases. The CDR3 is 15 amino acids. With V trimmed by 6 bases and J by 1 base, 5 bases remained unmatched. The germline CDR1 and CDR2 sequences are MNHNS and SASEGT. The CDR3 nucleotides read TGTGCCAGCAGGGACAGGGGGTTGGCGAACACTGAAGCTTTCTTT. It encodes CASRDRGLANTEAFF.

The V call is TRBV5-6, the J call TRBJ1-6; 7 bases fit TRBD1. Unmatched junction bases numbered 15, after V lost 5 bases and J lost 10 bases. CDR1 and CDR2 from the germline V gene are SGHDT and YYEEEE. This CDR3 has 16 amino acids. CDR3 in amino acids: CASSTVQGMGGSPLHF. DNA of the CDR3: TGTGCCAGCAGTACTGTACAGGGGATGGGTGGATCACCCCTCCACTTT.

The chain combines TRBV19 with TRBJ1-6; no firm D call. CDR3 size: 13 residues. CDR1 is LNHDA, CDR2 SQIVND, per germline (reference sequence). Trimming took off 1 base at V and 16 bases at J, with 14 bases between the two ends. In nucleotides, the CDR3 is TGTGCCAGTAGTATAGGGGCCACGACCGAGCTCCACTTT. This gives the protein CASSIGATTELHF. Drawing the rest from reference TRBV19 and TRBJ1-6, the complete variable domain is DGGITQSPKYLFRKEGQNVTLSCEQNLNHDAMYWYRQDPGQGLRLIYYSQIVNDFQKGDIAEGYSVSREKKESFPLTVTSAQKNPTAFYLCASSIGATTELHFGNGTRLTVT.

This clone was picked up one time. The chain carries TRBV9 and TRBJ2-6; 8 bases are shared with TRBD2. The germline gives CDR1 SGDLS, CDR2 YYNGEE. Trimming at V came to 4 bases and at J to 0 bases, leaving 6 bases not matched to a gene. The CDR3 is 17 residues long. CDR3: CASSLPGGPSGANVLTF. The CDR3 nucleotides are TGTGCCAGCAGCCTACCGGGAGGGCCCTCTGGGGCCAACGTCCTGACTTTC.

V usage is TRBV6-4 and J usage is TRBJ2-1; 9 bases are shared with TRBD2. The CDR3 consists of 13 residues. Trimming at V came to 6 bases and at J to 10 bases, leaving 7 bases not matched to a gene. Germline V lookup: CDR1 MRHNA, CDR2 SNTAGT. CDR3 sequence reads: CASSPIAGAEQFF. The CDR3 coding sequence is TGTGCCAGCAGCCCCATAGCGGGGGCGGAGCAGTTCTTC.

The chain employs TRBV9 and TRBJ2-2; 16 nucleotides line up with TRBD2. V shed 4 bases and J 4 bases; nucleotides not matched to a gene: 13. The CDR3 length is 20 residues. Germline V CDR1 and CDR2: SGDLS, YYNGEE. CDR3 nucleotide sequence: TGTGCCAGCAGCCCCAAAGGGACTAGCGGGGGGGCTGGAAGCACCGGGGAGCTGTTTTTT. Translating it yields CASSPKGTSGGAGSTGELFF.

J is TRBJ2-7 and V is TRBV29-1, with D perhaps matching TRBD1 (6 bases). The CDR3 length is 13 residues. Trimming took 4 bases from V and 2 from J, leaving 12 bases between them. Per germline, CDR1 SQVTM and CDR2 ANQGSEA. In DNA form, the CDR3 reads TGCAGCGTTGGAAGCACAGGGACCTACGAGCAGTACTTC. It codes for CSVGSTGTYEQYF.